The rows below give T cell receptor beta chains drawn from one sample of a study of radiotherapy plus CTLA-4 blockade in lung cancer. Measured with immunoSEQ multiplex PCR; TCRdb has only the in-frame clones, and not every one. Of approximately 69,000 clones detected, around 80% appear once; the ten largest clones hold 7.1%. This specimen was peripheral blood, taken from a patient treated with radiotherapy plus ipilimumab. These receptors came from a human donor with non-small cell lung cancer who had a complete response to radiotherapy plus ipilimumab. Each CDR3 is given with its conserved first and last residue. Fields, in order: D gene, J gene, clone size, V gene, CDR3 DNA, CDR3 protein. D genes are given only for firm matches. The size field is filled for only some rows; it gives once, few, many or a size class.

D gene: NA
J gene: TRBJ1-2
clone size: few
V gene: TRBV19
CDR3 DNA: TGTGCCAGTAGTAACAGTTATAACTATGGCTACACCTTC
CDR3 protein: CASSNSYNYGYTF

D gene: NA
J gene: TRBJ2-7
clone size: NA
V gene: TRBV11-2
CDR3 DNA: TGTGCCAGCAGCTTAGAAGGGCCATACGAGCAGTACTTC
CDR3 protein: CASSLEGPYEQYF

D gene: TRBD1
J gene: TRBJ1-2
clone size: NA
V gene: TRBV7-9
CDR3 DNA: TGTGCCAGCAGCTTAAGGGGACAGGTGTCTAACTATGGCTACACCTTC
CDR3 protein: CASSLRGQVSNYGYTF

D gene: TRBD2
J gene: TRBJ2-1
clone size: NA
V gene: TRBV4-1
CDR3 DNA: TGCGCCAGCAGCCAAGGGGACCGGGGGGGCCCTCGGGACCTCTTGCAGTTCTTC
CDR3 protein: CASSQGDRGGPRDLLQFF

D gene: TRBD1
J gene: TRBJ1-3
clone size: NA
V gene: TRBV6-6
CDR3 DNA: TGTGCCAGCAGTTACCCAGGGGGCGGTGGAAACACCATATATTTT
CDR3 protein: CASSYPGGGGNTIYF

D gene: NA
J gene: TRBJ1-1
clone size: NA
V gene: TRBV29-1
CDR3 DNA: TGCAGCGTTGGTCAGGAGATGAACACTGAAGCTTTCTTT
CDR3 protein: CSVGQEMNTEAFF

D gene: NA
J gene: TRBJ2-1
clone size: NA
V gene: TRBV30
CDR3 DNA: TGTGCCTGGAGTGTTCTAGATGAGCAGTTCTTC
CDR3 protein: CAWSVLDEQFF

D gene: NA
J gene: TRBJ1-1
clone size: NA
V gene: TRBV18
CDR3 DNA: TGTGCCAGCAAACTATCAGGGGTAACTGAAGCTTTCTTT
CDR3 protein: CASKLSGVTEAFF

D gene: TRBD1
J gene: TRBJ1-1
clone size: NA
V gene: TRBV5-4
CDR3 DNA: TGTGCCAGCAGCTTGGACAGGGGGGCGCCGGAAGCTTTCTTT
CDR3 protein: CASSLDRGAPEAFF

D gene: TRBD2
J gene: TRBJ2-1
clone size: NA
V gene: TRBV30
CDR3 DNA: TGTGCCTGGGACTCGGGCGGGGGGGCAGTCTACAATGAGCAGTTCTTC
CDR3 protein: CAWDSGGGAVYNEQFF

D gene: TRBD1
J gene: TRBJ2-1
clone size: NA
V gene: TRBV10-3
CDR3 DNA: TGTGCCATCAGGTCCGACAGGGGCTCCTACAATGAGCAGTTCTTC
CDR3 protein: CAIRSDRGSYNEQFF

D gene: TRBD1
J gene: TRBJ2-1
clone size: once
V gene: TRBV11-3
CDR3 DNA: TGTGCCAGCAGCAGCGTCGGGACAGACAATGAGCAGTTCTTC
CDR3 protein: CASSSVGTDNEQFF

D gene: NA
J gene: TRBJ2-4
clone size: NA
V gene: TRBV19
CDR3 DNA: TGTGCCAGTAGTATAGGACGGGATAACTTAGCCAAAAACATTCAGTACTTC
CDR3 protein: CASSIGRDNLAKNIQYF

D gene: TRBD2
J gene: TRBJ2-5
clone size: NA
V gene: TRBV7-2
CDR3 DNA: TGTGCCAGCAGCTTTGGCGGGAGTGGAGCAGGAAAGGAGACCCAGTACTTC
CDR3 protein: CASSFGGSGAGKETQYF

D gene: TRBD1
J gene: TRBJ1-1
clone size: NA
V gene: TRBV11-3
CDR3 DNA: TGTGCCAGCAGCTGGGACAGGAACACTGAAGCTTTCTTT
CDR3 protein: CASSWDRNTEAFF

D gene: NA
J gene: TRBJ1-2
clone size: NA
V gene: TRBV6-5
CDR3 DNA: TGTGCCAGCAGTTACGATGGCAGTAATGGCTACACCTTC
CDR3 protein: CASSYDGSNGYTF

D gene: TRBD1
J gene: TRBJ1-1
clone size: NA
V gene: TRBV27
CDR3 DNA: TGTGCCAGCAGTTTCCATATTCGGCCGGGACAGAGCCATAACACTGAAGCTTTCTTT
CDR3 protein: CASSFHIRPGQSHNTEAFF

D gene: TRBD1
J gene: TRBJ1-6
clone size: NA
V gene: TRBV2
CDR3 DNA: TGTGCCAGCAGTGAAGCCAGGGGGAATTCACCCCTCCACTTT
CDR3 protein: CASSEARGNSPLHF

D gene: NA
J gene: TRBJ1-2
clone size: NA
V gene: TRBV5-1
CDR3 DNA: TGCGCCAGCAGCTACGGGACCCACTATGGCTACACCTTC
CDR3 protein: CASSYGTHYGYTF

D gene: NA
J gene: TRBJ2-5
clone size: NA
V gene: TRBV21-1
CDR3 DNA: TGTGCCAGCAGCAAACAGACCCAAGAGACCCAGTACTTC
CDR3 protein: CASSKQTQETQYF

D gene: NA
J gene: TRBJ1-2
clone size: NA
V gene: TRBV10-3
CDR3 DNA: TGTGCCATCAGTGGCGTGGAGGGAAACTATGGCTACACCTTC
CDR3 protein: CAISGVEGNYGYTF

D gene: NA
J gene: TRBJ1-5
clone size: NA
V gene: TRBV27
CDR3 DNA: TGTGCCAGCAGTCCGGACGGATATAGCAATCAGCCCCAGCATTTT
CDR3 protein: CASSPDGYSNQPQHF

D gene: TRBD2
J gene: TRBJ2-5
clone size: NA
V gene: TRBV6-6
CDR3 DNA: TGTGCCAGCAGAAGGACTAGCGGGTCCCAAGAGACCCAGTACTTC
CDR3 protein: CASRRTSGSQETQYF

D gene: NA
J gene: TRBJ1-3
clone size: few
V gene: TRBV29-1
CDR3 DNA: TGCAGCGTGGCACCACCCCCGGGAAACACCATATATTTT
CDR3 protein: CSVAPPPGNTIYF

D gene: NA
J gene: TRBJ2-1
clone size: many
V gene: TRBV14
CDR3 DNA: TGTGCCAGCAGCCAAGGAAGAGGCATCTACAATGAGCAGTTCTTC
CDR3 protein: CASSQGRGIYNEQFF

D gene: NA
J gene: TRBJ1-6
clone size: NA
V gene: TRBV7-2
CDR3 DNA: TGTGCCAGCAGCGTACAGGGTTCCAGGTTTGATTCACCCCTCCACTTT
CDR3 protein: CASSVQGSRFDSPLHF

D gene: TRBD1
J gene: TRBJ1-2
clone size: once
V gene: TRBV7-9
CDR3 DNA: TGTGCCAGCAGCTTGGCAGGGGGCGCCGTTGACGGCTACACCTTC
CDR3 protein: CASSLAGGAVDGYTF

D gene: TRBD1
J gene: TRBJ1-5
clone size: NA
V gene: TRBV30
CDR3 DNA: TGTGCCTGGAGTGTACTCCAGGGGGCAAATCAGCCCCAGCATTTT
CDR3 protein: CAWSVLQGANQPQHF

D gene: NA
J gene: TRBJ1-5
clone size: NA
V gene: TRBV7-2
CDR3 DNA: TGTGCCAGCACCCCTAGTAACAATCAGCCCCAGCATTTT
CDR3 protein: CASTPSNNQPQHF

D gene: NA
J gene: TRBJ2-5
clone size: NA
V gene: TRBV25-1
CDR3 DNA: TGTGCCAGCAGTGACAGTGGAAAGGGGTGGCAAGAGACCCAGTACTTC
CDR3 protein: CASSDSGKGWQETQYF

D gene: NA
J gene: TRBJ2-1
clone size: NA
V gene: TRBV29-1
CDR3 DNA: TGCAGCGTTGCAGCCGGGGGTTCCAGGGTTGCCAATGAGCAGTTCTTC
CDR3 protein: CSVAAGGSRVANEQFF

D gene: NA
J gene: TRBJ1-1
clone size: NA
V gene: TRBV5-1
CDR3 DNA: TGCGCCAGCAGCTTGGGGGTTGGCACTGAAGCTTTCTTT
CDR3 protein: CASSLGVGTEAFF

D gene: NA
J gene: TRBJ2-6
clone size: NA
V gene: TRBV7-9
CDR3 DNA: TGTGCCAGCAGCTTCAGGTACTCTGGGGCCAACGTCCTGACTTTC
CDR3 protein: CASSFRYSGANVLTF

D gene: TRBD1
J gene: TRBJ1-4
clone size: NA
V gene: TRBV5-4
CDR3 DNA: TGTGCCAGCAGCTTGGGCGCAGGGACAGCTACAACTAATGAAAAACTGTTTTTT
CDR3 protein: CASSLGAGTATTNEKLFF

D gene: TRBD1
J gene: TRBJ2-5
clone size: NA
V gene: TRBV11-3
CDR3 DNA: TGTGCCAGCAGCTTTCGGGACAGGGAAGAGACCCAGTACTTC
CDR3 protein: CASSFRDREETQYF

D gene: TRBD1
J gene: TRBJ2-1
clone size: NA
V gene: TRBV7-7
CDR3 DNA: TGTGCTAGCAGCTTAGCGGCAGGGGGCGATGAGCAGTTCTTC
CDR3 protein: CASSLAAGGDEQFF

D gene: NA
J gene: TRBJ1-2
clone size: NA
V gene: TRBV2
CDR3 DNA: TGTGCCAGCACCACCTCCGGCCGTCAGGGTCATGGCTACACCTTC
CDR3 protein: CASTTSGRQGHGYTF

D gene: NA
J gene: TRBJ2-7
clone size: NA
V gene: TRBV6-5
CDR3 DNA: TGTCCTCGCGAGGCAGTAAGACACGAGCAGTACTTC
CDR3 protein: CPREAVRHEQYF

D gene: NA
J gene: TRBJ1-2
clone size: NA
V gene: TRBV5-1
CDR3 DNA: TGCGCCAGCAGCTTGGGTTCTGGGGGCGCGGTCTATGGCTACACCTTC
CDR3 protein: CASSLGSGGAVYGYTF

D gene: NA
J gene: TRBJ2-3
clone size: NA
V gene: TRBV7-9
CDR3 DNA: TGTGCCAGCAGCTATGGGGGGACTGGCACAGATACGCAGTATTTT
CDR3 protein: CASSYGGTGTDTQYF

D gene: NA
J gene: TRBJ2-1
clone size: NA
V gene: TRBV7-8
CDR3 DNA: TGTGCCAGCAGCAAGAGGTTGCTCTACAATGAGCAGTTCTTC
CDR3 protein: CASSKRLLYNEQFF

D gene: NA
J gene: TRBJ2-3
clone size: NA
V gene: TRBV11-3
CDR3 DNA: TGTGCCAGCAGCTCATTAACAGCAGGAACGCAGTATTTT
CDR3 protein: CASSSLTAGTQYF

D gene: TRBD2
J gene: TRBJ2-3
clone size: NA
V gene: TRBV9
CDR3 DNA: TGTGCCAGCAGCGTAGGGGGCAGCGGGGGATCAGATACGCAGTATTTT
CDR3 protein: CASSVGGSGGSDTQYF

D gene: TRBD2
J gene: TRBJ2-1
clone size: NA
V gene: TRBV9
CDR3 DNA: TGTGCCAGCAGCTTTTCACTAGCGGGGGGTCCCTACAATGAGCAGTTCTTC
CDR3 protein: CASSFSLAGGPYNEQFF

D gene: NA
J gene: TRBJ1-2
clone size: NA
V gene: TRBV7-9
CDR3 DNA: TGTGCCAGCAGCTTAGAGGGAAGCTACACCTTC
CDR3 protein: CASSLEGSYTF

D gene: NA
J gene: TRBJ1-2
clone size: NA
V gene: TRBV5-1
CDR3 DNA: TGCGCCAGCAGCTTGACAGGGCCTAACTATGGCTACACCTTC
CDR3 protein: CASSLTGPNYGYTF

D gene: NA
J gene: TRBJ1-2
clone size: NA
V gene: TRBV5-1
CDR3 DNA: TGCGCCAGCAGCTTGGCCCCGGGGGTGAGGGGCTACACCTTC
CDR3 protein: CASSLAPGVRGYTF

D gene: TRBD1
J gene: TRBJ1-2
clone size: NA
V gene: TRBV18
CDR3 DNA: TGTGCCAGCTCACCATCTCCGGGACAGGGTCCTTATGGCTACACCTTC
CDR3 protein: CASSPSPGQGPYGYTF

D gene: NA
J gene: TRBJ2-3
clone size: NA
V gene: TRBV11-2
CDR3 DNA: TGTGCCAGTGCATCGGGAAGGGCAGATAGCACAGATACGCAGTATTTT
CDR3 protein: CASASGRADSTDTQYF

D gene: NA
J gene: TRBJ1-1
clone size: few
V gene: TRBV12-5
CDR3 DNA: TGTGCTAGTGGTTTAGACAGTTCTCGGGCTTTCTTT
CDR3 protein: CASGLDSSRAFF

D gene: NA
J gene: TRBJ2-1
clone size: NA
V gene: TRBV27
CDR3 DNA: TGTGCCAGCAGTTTATCGAGTGGCAATGAGCAGTTCTTC
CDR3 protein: CASSLSSGNEQFF

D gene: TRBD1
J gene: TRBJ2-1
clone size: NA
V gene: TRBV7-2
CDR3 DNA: TGTGCCAGCAGCTTAGGCGCAGGGGGCGCGCAGTTCTTC
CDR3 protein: CASSLGAGGAQFF

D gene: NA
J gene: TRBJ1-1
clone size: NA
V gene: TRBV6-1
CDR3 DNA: TGTGCCAGCAGTGAGGGGGGGGCCCACAGATACGCTTTCTTT
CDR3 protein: CASSEGGAHRYAFF

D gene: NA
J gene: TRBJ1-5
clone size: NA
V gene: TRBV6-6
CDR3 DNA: TGTGCCAGCAGACCTGGGGGGGCGGGTCAGCCCCAGCATTTT
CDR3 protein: CASRPGGAGQPQHF

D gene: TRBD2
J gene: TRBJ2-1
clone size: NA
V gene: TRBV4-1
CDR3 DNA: TGCGCCAGCAGCCAGGTGGGCTCGGGGGGGAATGAGCAGTTCTTC
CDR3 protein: CASSQVGSGGNEQFF

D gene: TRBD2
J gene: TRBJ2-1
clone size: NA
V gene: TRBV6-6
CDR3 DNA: TGTGCCAGCAGTGCCCCGGGACTACTTTCCTACAATGAGCAGTTCTTC
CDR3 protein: CASSAPGLLSYNEQFF

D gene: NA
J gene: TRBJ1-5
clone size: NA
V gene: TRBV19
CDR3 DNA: TGTGCCAGTAGGACCGCCGACTCTTATAGCAATCAGCCCCAGCATTTT
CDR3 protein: CASRTADSYSNQPQHF